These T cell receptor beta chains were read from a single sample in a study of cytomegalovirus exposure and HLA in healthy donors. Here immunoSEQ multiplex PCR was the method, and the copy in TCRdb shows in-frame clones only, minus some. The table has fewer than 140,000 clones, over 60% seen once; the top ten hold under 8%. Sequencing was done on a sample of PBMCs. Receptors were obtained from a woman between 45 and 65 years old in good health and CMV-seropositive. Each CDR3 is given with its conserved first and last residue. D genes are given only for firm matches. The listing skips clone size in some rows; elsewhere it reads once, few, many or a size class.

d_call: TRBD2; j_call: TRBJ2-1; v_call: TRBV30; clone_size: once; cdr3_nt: TGTGCCTGGATGGGACTAGCGGGGGGGCGTTATAACAATGAGCAGTTCTTC; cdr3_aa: CAWMGLAGGRYNNEQFF
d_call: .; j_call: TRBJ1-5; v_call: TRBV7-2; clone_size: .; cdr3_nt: TGTGCCAGCACCACGCAGGCTGGGGGGAATCAGCCCCAGCATTTT; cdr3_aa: CASTTQAGGNQPQHF
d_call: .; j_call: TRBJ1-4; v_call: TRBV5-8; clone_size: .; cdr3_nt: TGTGCCAGCAGCTTGACGGGGGTACCTCGTGAAAAACTGTTTTTT; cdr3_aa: CASSLTGVPREKLFF
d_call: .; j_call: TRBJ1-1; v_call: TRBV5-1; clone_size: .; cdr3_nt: TGCGCCAGCAGCTCGGGAAATCGGGGCACTGAAGCTTTCTTT; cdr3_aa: CASSSGNRGTEAFF
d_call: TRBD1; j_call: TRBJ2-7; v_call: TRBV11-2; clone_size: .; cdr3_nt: TGTGCCAGCAGCTCCCCCGGGACAGGGGTTTCCTACGAGCAGTACTTC; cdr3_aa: CASSSPGTGVSYEQYF
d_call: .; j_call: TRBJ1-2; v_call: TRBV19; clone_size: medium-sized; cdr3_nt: TGTGCCAGTAGTAATCCGGGACATCCTAACTATGGCTACACCTTC; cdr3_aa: CASSNPGHPNYGYTF
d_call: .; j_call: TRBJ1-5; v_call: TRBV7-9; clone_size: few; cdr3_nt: TGTGCCAGCAGCCCGTTTGCAGATCAGCCCCAGCATTTT; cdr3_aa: CASSPFADQPQHF
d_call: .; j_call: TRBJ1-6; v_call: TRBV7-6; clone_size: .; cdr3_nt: TGTGCCAGCAGCTTAGCTGGGGCCCGAGAGAATTCACCCCTCCACTTT; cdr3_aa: CASSLAGARENSPLHF
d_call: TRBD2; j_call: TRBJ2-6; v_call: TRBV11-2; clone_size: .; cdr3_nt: TGTGCCAGCAGCCCTTGGGGGAGGGTCATCTCTGGGGCCAACGTCCTGACTTTC; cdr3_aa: CASSPWGRVISGANVLTF
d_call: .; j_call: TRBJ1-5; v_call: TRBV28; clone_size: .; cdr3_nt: TGTGCCAGCAATCTTCCCGCGGGTCAGCCCCAGCATTTT; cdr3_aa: CASNLPAGQPQHF
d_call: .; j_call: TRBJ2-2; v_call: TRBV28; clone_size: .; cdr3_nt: TGTGCCAGCAGTTCTCTTTTCGACAGGAGAAGGAACACCGGGGAGCTGTTTTTT; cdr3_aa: CASSSLFDRRRNTGELFF
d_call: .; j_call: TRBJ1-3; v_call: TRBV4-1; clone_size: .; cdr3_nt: TGCGCCAGCAGCCAAGATTGGGGAGGAGGGATTGGTTCTGGAAACACCATATATTTT; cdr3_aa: CASSQDWGGGIGSGNTIYF
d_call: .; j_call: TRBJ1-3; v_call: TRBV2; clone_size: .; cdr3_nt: TGTGCCAGCAGAACTGGTTTCTCTGGAAACACCATATATTTT; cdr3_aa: CASRTGFSGNTIYF
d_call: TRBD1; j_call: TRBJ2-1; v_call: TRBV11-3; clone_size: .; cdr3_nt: TGTGCCAGCAGCTTAGCGAACAGGGGGCTCTACAATGAGCAGTTCTTC; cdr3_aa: CASSLANRGLYNEQFF
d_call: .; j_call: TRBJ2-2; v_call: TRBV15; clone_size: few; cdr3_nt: TGTGCCACCAGCAGAGTCCAGGGCTTAGACACCGGGGAGCTGTTTTTT; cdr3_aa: CATSRVQGLDTGELFF
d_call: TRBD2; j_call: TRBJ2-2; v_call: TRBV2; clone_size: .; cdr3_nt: TGTGCCAGCAGTAGGACTAGCGAGACCGGGGAGCTGTTTTTT; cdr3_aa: CASSRTSETGELFF
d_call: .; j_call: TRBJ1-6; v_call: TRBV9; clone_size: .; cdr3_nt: TGTGCCAGCAGCGTAGCGGCTAGCTATAATTCACCCCTCCACTTT; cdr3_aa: CASSVAASYNSPLHF
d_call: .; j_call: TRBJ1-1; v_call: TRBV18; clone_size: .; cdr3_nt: TGTGCCAGCTCACCGGGGGGGGCAGAGAACACTGAAGCTTTCTTT; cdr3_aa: CASSPGGAENTEAFF
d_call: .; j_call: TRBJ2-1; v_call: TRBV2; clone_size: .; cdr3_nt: TGTGCCAGCAGTCTCCGGGAGCACAATGAGCAGTTCTTC; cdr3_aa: CASSLREHNEQFF
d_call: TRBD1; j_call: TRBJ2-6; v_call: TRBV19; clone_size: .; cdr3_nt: TGTGCCAGTAGGTCGACAGGGGGCGGTGGGGCCAACGTCCTGACTTTC; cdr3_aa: CASRSTGGGGANVLTF
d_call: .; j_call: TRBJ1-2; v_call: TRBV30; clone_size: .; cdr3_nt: TGTGCCTGGAGTCTGACCCAGGGGAAGGGCTACACCTTC; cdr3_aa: CAWSLTQGKGYTF
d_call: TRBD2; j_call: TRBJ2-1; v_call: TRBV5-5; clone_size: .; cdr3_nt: TGTGCCAGCAGCTTCCGCGGCGGGGGGGCGGACAATGAGCAGTTCTTC; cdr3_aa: CASSFRGGGADNEQFF
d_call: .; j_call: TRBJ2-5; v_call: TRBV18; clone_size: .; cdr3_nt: TGTGCCAGCTCACCAGAGGAAGGGGCCCAGTACTTC; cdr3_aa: CASSPEEGAQYF
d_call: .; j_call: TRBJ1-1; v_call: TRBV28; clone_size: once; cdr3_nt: TGTGCCAGCAGTCTCGAAGCGGTCCCTGAAGCTTTCTTT; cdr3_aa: CASSLEAVPEAFF
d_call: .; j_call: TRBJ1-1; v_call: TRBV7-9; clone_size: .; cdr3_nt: TGTGCCAGCAGCCCCTGGAGGGGTCTGGGCACTGAAGCTTTCTTT; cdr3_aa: CASSPWRGLGTEAFF
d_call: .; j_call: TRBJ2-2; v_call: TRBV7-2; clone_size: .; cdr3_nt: TGTGCCAGCAGTTTTCTGGGGGGGCCGGACACCGGGGAGCTGTTTTTT; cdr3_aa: CASSFLGGPDTGELFF
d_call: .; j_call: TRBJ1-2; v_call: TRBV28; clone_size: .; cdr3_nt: TGTGCCAGCAGTTTACAGGGGCATGGCTACACCTTC; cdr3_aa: CASSLQGHGYTF
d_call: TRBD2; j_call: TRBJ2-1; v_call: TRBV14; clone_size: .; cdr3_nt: TGTGCCAGCAGCCAAGATGTGGGGCGGGGGGGCAGAAGTGAGCAGTTCTTC; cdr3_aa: CASSQDVGRGGRSEQFF
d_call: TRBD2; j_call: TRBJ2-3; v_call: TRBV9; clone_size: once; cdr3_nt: TGTGCCAGCAGCACAGAGGGGACTAGCGTAGATACGCGGTATTTT; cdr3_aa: CASSTEGTSVDTRYF
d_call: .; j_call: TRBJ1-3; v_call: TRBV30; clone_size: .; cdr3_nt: TGTGCCTGGGCCTTGAGCAGAGGGGGAAACACCATATATTTT; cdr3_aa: CAWALSRGGNTIYF
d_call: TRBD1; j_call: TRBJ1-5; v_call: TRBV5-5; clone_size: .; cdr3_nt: TGTGCCAGCAGCCCCCGGCCTCGGGACAGTTTTAATCAGCCCCAGCATTTT; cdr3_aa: CASSPRPRDSFNQPQHF
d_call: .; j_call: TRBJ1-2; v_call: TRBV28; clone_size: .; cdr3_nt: TGTGCCAGCACCCTGTGGGGGGACGGCTACACCTTC; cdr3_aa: CASTLWGDGYTF
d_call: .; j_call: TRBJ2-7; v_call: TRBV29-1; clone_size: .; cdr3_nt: TGCAGCGTTGAAACAGGGATCCACGAGCAGTACTTC; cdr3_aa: CSVETGIHEQYF
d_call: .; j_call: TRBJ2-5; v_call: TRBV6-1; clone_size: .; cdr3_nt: TGTGCCAGCAGTGAACCTCGAGAGCAGTACTTC; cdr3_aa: CASSEPREQYF
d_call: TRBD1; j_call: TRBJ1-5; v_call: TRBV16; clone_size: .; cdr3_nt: TGTGCCAGCAGCCCGGACAGGGGAAATCAGCCCCAGCATTTT; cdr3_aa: CASSPDRGNQPQHF
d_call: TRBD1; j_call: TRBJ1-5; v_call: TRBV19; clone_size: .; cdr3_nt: TGTGCCAGTAGTTTTCCGACAGGGGTCAATCAGCCCCAGCATTTT; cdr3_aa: CASSFPTGVNQPQHF
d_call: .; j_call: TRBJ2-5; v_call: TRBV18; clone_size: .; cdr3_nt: TGTGCCAGCTCACCCTCTAGTTCACAAGAGACCCAGTACTTC; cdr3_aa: CASSPSSSQETQYF
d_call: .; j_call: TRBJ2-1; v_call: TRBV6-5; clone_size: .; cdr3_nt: TGTGCCAGCAGTGTTCTGCAGAATGAGCAGTTCTTC; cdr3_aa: CASSVLQNEQFF
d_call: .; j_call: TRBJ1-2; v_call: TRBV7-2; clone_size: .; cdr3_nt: TGTGCCAGCAGCTTAGACAGGGCTAACTATGGCTACACCTTC; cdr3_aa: CASSLDRANYGYTF
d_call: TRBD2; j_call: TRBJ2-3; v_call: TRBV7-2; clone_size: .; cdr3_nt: TGTGCCAGCAGCCTTAGCGCTAGCGGGGCCACAGATACGCAGTATTTT; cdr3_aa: CASSLSASGATDTQYF
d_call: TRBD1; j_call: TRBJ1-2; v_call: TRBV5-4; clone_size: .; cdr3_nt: TGTGCCAGCAGCTTGGGGGACAGGGGAGGCTATGGCTACACCTTC; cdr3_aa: CASSLGDRGGYGYTF
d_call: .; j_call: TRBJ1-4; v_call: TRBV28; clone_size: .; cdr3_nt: TGTGCCAGCAGTCAGGGGTTGGGGTGGACTAATGAAAAACTGTTTTTT; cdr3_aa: CASSQGLGWTNEKLFF
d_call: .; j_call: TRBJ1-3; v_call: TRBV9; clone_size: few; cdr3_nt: TGTGCCAGCAGCGCCTTTACAGACGGAAACACCATATATTTT; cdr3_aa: CASSAFTDGNTIYF
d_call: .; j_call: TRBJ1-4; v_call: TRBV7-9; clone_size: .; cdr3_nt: TGTGCCAGCAGCTTTAGAGCAACTAATGAAAAACTGTTTTTT; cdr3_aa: CASSFRATNEKLFF
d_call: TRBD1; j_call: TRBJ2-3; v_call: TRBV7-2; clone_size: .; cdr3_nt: TGTGCCAGCAGCTTATCGTCCGCAGGGGGCACGACAGATACGCAGTATTTT; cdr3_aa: CASSLSSAGGTTDTQYF
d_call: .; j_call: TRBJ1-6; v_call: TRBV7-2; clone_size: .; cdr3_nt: TGTGCCAGCAGCTTAGGTGGGGCCCTGGGTAATTCACCCCTCCACTTT; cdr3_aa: CASSLGGALGNSPLHF